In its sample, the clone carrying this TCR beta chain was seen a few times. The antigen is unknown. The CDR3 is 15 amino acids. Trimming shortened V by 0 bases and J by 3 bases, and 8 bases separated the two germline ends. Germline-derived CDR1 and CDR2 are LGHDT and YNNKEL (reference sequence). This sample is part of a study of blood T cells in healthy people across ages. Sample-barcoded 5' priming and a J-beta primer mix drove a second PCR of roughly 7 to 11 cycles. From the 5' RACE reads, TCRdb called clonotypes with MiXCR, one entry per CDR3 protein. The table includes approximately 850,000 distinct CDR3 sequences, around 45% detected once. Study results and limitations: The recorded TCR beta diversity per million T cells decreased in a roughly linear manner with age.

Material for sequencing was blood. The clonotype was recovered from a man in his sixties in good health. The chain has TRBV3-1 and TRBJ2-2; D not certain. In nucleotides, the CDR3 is TGTGCCAGCAGCCAAGATCTTTTGGACACCGGGGAGCTGTTTTTT. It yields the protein CASSQDLLDTGELFF.